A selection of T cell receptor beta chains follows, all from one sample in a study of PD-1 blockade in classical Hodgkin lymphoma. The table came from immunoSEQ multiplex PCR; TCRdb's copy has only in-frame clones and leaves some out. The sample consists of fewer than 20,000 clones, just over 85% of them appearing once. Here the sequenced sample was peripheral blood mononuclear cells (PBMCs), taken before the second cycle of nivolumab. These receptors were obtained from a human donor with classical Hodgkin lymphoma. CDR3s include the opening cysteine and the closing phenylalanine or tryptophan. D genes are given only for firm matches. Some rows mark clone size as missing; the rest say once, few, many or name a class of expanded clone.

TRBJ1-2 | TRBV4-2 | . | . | TGTGCCAGCAGCCAGGTCGAGGGATCCGTATATGGCTACACCTTC | CASSQVEGSVYGYTF
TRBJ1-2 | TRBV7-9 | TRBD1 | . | TGTGCCAGCAGCTTTATGGGACAGGGAGGCGGCTACACCTTC | CASSFMGQGGGYTF
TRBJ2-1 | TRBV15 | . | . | TGTGCCACCACCAGAGGGGTTGGGGTCCCTGAGCAGTTCTTC | CATTRGVGVPEQFF
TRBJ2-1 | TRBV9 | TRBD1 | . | TGTGCCAGCAGCGACCGGACAGGGGTCGGTGAGCAGTTCTTC | CASSDRTGVGEQFF
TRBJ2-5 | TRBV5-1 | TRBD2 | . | TGCGCCAGCAGCTTGAACGCCGGCGCGGGGGGCGGGGAGACCCAGTACTTC | CASSLNAGAGGGETQYF
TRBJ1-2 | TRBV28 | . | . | TGTGCCAGCAGGGCAGCGGGGGGGGACTATGGCTACACCTTC | CASRAAGGDYGYTF
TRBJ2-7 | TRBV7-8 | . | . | TGTGCCAGCAGCTTAGGCGAGACGACGGGTGAGCAGTACTTC | CASSLGETTGEQYF
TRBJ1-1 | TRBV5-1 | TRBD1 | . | TGCGCCAGCAGCTTGGTGACAGGGTTGAGTACTGAAGCTTTCTTT | CASSLVTGLSTEAFF
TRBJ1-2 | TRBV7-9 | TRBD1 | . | TGTGCCAGCAGCTTAGAACAGGGGGGCTCCTATGGCTACACCTTC | CASSLEQGGSYGYTF
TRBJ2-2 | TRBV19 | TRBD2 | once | TGTGCCAGTCGGACTAGCGGGGGATATGGCGGGGAGCTGTTTTTT | CASRTSGGYGGELFF
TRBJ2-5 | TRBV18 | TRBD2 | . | TGTGCCAGCTCACCCAGACTAGCCCCAGAGACCCAGTACTTC | CASSPRLAPETQYF
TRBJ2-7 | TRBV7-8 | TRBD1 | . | TGTGCCAGCAGCTTAGCCCCGGACAGGGGATCCTACGAGCAGTACTTC | CASSLAPDRGSYEQYF
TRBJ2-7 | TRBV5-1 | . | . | TGCGCCAGCAGCTTGGGAGGGGAAAGCTCCTACGAGCAGTACTTC | CASSLGGESSYEQYF
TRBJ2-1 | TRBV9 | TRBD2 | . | TGTGCCAGCTCCCCCGCACTAGCGTTAAATGAGCAGTTCTTC | CASSPALALNEQFF
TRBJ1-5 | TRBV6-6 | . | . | TGTGCCAGCAGTTTTGGGCAGGTGATAGGTCAGCCCCAGCATTTT | CASSFGQVIGQPQHF
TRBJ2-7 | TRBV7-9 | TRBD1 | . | TGTGCCAGCAGCTCCTCGGGACAGGGTTACGAGCAGTACTTC | CASSSSGQGYEQYF
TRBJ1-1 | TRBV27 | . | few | TGTGCCAGCAGCCCGGTTCGATGGGACACTGAAGCTTTCTTT | CASSPVRWDTEAFF